The 30 T cell receptor beta chains presented below share a single source sample, sequenced in a study of cytomegalovirus exposure and HLA in healthy donors. The PCR used 60 Vbeta and 13 Jbeta primers. The protocol was immunoSEQ multiplex PCR, while the TCRdb copy is restricted to in-frame clones and leaves out a portion. Of 60,000 to 80,000 clones in the sample, approximately 78% were seen once. The sample was PBMCs. The source of these receptors is a girl between 10 and 17 years old in good health and CMV-seropositive.

This clone occurred a few times. The chain employs TRBV7-2 and TRBJ2-2; 15 nucleotides agree with TRBD2. Germline V gene lookup returns CDR1 SGHTA and CDR2 FQGNSA. The length of the CDR3 is 15 residues. With V trimmed by 5 bases and J by 9 bases, 4 bases remained unmatched. CDR3: CASSEGLAGGWELFF. The CDR3 nucleotides read TGTGCCAGCAGCGAAGGACTAGCGGGAGGGTGGGAGCTGTTTTTT.

The chain couples TRBV6-4 to TRBJ2-1; 11 nucleotides line up with TRBD2. The V segment lost 7 bases and the J segment 8 bases; nucleotides outside the gene matches: 10. Germline V gene sequence: CDR1 MRHNA, CDR2 SNTAGT. CDR3 length equals 15 residues. CDR3 nucleotide sequence: TGTGCCAGCAACCCCGATAGCGGGAGGGCCGATGAGCAGTTCTTC. Its translation is CASNPDSGRADEQFF.

The chain couples TRBV4-3 to TRBJ1-2; D remains ambiguous. The CDR3 sequence is 15 residues long. CDR1 and CDR2 (germline): LGHNA, YSLEER. V was pared by 4 bases and J by 4 bases, with 16 bases between. The CDR3 DNA is TGCGCCAGCAGCCCAGGTCGAGAAGTATCCTATGGCTACACCTTC. Translation gives CASSPGREVSYGYTF.

The chain employs TRBV7-8 and TRBJ2-5; D possibly corresponds to TRBD2 (6 bases). With 0 bases removed from V and 1 base from J, the gap between germline ends came to 12 bases. Looked up from germline, CDR1 is SGHVS and CDR2 is FQNEAQ. The CDR3 is made up of 16 amino acids. The CDR3 region is CASSLATGVLQETQYF. CDR3 bases: TGTGCCAGCAGCTTAGCGACGGGAGTACTCCAAGAGACCCAGTACTTC.

The chain couples TRBV4-1 to TRBJ2-1; the D is unclear. Deletions cut 0 bases from V and 15 bases from J, with 12 bases between. The CDR3 spans 12 residues. The germline gives CDR1 MGHRA, CDR2 YSYEKL. CDR3 loop: CASSQDRVLRFF. For the CDR3, the DNA is TGCGCCAGCAGCCAAGATCGGGTGCTTCGGTTCTTC.

Only a few counts were recorded for this clone. The chain uses TRBV2 and TRBJ1-1; D unclear. V was trimmed by 0 bases and J by 10 bases, leaving 9 bases between them. The germline gives CDR1 SNHLY, CDR2 FYNNEI. The CDR3 is made up of 12 amino acids. The CDR3 nucleotides read TGTGCCAGCAGTGAAGCGCCTCCGGGAGCTTTCTTT. Translated: CASSEAPPGAFF.

CDR3 sequence reads: CASSTIRDRLHEQYF. The CDR3 DNA reads TGTGCCAGCAGTACGATCCGGGACAGGCTCCACGAGCAGTACTTC. The J gene is TRBJ2-7, the V gene TRBV28; 8 bases agree with TRBD1. This CDR3 region has 15 residues. Germline CDR1 MDHEN, CDR2 SYDVKM. J lost 5 bases, V lost 5 bases, and 11 bases had no gene match.

The V call is TRBV14, the J call TRBJ2-5, with D possibly TRBD1 on 6 matching bases. The CDR3 totals 15 residues. Trimming stripped 0 bases from V and 2 bases from J, with 10 bases between. Germline assignment: CDR1 SGHDN and CDR2 FVKESK. CDR3 sequence: CASSQDWGQQETQYF. CDR3 coding DNA: TGTGCCAGCAGCCAAGATTGGGGGCAACAAGAGACCCAGTACTTC.

The chain uses TRBV29-1 and TRBJ2-5; tentative D call: TRBD2 (6 bases). The CDR3 is 13 residues long. In germline, CDR1 is SQVTM, CDR2 ANQGSEA. The V end was cut by 5 bases, the J end by 2 bases, with 12 bases between. The CDR3 DNA reads as TGCAGCGTTACGGGGGATTATCAAGAGACCCAGTACTTC. This translates into CSVTGDYQETQYF.

The chain carries TRBV5-1 and TRBJ2-1; 12 bases align to TRBD2. The J segment lost 10 bases and the V segment lost 1 base, leaving 18 bases of the junction unmatched. The CDR3 is 19 residues long. The germline V gene has CDR1 SGHRS and CDR2 YFSETQ. The CDR3, as DNA: TGCGCCAGCAGCTTGCAGTCGCCCAGGGCTAGCGGGAGGGCCGAGGAGCAGTTCTTC. Amino acids: CASSLQSPRASGRAEEQFF.

The chain has TRBV19 and TRBJ1-5, with a possible D match to TRBD1 (5 bases). CDR1 and CDR2 from the germline V gene are LNHDA and SQIVND (reference sequence). The CDR3 sequence is 14 residues long. V lost 4 bases, J lost 1 base, and 8 bases lay in between. The DNA for the CDR3 is TGTGCCAGTAGTAGGGCAGGGAGCAATCAGCCCCAGCATTTT. Translated, it gives CASSRAGSNQPQHF. The full variable domain, rest sourced from reference TRBV19 and TRBJ1-5, is DGGITQSPKYLFRKEGQNVTLSCEQNLNHDAMYWYRQDPGQGLRLIYYSQIVNDFQKGDIAEGYSVSREKKESFPLTVTSAQKNPTAFYLCASSRAGSNQPQHFGDGTRLSIL.

The chain uses TRBV5-1 and TRBJ2-3, with 10 bases aligning to TRBD2. Germline values: CDR1 SGHRS, CDR2 YFSETQ. With 2 bases clipped from V and 2 bases from J, the junction kept 5 bases outside the gene matches. This CDR3 has 16 residues. In nucleotides, the CDR3 is TGCGCCAGCAGCTTAGGGACTAGCGCCAACACAGATACGCAGTATTTT. Protein: CASSLGTSANTDTQYF.

The chain recombines TRBV7-2 with TRBJ1-2; 11 bases agree with TRBD1. The CDR3 has 15 residues. After removal of 5 bases from V and 4 bases from J, the junction contained 6 bases not matched to a gene. CDR1 and CDR2 (germline): SGHTA, FQGNSA. The CDR3 coding sequence is TGTGCCAGCAGCCCCGGGACAGGGGGGTTCTATGGCTACACCTTC. Residues: CASSPGTGGFYGYTF.

This chain links TRBV19 with TRBJ1-1; D uncertain. This CDR3 has 13 amino acids. Germline V gene sequence: CDR1 LNHDA, CDR2 SQIVND (reference sequence). Trimming stripped 3 bases from V and 10 bases from J, with 15 bases between. CDR3 DNA sequence: TGTGCCAGTAGTATTGGAGGCCAGGATCGAGCTTTCTTT. This translates into CASSIGGQDRAFF.

The chain couples TRBV27 to TRBJ1-1; D might be TRBD1 (6 bases). Germline-derived CDR1 and CDR2 are MNHEY and SMNVEV (reference sequence). V was cut by 7 bases and J by 2 bases, with 11 bases left in between. The CDR3 covers 13 residues. In DNA, the CDR3 is TGTGCCAGCACACGGACAGCCAACACTGAAGCTTTCTTT. Translation gives CASTRTANTEAFF.

This clone was detected only a few times. This sequence joins TRBV19 and TRBJ1-1; 7 bases fit TRBD1. CDR1 is LNHDA, CDR2 SQIVND, per germline (reference sequence). The V gene end was trimmed by 4 bases and the J gene end by 3 bases; junction bases not matched to a gene: 2. CDR3 size: 13 residues. The CDR3 region is CASSSTGDTEAFF. CDR3 coding DNA: TGTGCCAGTAGTAGTACAGGGGACACTGAAGCTTTCTTT.

This chain links TRBV30 with TRBJ1-2; 7 nucleotides line up with TRBD1. This CDR3 contains 11 residues. Germline CDR1 reads GTSNPN; CDR2 reads SVGIG (reference sequence). J lost 8 bases, V lost 7 bases, and 7 bases had no gene match. CDR3 sequence (DNA): TGTGCCTTTAGACAGGGTTGGGGCTACACCTTC. Residues: CAFRQGWGYTF.

As for this clone: This specimen includes other DNA sequences encoding the same CDR3. The chain has TRBV19 and TRBJ1-5; D call uncertain. CDR1 and CDR2 (germline): LNHDA, SQIVND (reference sequence). Deletions cut 3 bases from V and 11 bases from J, with 8 bases between. The CDR3 consists of 11 residues. CDR3 sequence reads: CASSMRGAQHF. The CDR3 nucleotides are TGTGCCAGTAGTATGAGAGGAGCCCAGCATTTT.

The V call is TRBV7-9, the J call TRBJ1-1, with a weak D call TRBD1 (6 bases). Germline V gives CDR1 SEHNR, CDR2 FQNEAQ (reference sequence). The germline V and J ends were trimmed by 5 bases and 10 bases, with 32 bases remaining between them. The CDR3 loop spans 18 amino acids. The CDR3 nucleotides read TGTGCCAGCAGCCCCCCTTTTACGTTCCGGGACAAAGACGATGGAGCTTTCTTT. As protein: CASSPPFTFRDKDDGAFF.

The V and J genes are TRBV2 and TRBJ1-3, with D tentatively TRBD1 (6 bases). Deletions cut 6 bases from V and 0 bases from J, with 12 bases between. Germline CDR1 is SNHLY and CDR2 is FYNNEI. The CDR3 has 15 residues. CDR3 coding DNA: TGTGCCAGCAGACGAGGGGACAACTCTGGAAACACCATATATTTT. This translates into CASRRGDNSGNTIYF.

This clone has more than one count but fewer than ten. This chain links TRBV15 with TRBJ1-1, with TRBD1 as a possible D gene (5 bases). CDR1 and CDR2 from the germline V gene are LNHNV and YYDKDF (reference sequence). The CDR3 spans 14 residues. The V end lost 3 bases, the J end lost 11 bases, and 19 bases lay between the germline ends. CDR3 in amino acids: CATSSVQGTDSAFF. The CDR3 DNA is TGTGCCACCAGCAGTGTTCAGGGTACTGATTCGGCTTTCTTT.

This chain joins TRBV27 and TRBJ2-2, with TRBD2 identical over 8 bases. The CDR3 spans 20 residues. Germline V CDR1 and CDR2: MNHEY, SMNVEV (reference sequence). The junction had 17 bases not matched to a gene; V was cut back by 5 bases and J by 0 bases. The CDR3 DNA reads TGTGCCAGCAGTCCGCTAACTAGCGGCCGACCCATATCGAACACCGGGGAGCTGTTTTTT. Its protein product is CASSPLTSGRPISNTGELFF.

The chain is built from TRBV7-2 and TRBJ2-7; maybe TRBD1 (5 bases). CDR1 and CDR2 (germline): SGHTA, FQGNSA. Between the trimmed V and J ends, which lost 2 bases and 0 bases, there was a span of 14 bases. The length of the CDR3 is 16 residues. CDR3 nucleotide sequence: TGTGCCAGCAGCTTACAGTCTAGACAGAACTCCTACGAGCAGTACTTC. Its translation is CASSLQSRQNSYEQYF.

The chain employs TRBV7-2 and TRBJ1-2; 11 nucleotides align to TRBD1. The germline CDR1 and CDR2 sequences are SGHTA and FQGNSA. The CDR3 runs 13 residues. The V and J ends lost 2 bases and 14 bases, in that order; junction bases with no gene match: 7. Written as DNA, the CDR3 is TGTGCCAGCAGCTTAAAGAGGACAGGGGGCGATACCTTC. Its translation is CASSLKRTGGDTF.

The chain combines TRBV6-5 with TRBJ1-1; D ambiguous. V lost 0 bases, J lost 1 base, and 9 bases lay in between. The CDR3 has 15 residues. Germline V lookup: CDR1 MNHEY, CDR2 SVGAGI. This chain's CDR3 is CASSYSYSGNTEAFF. CDR3 sequence (DNA): TGTGCCAGCAGTTACTCGTATTCCGGGAACACTGAAGCTTTCTTT.

CDR3 protein: CASSLERNRGDYGYTF. CDR3 DNA: TGTGCCAGCAGCTTAGAACGCAACAGGGGTGACTATGGCTACACCTTC. This chain connects TRBV7-8 to TRBJ1-2, with TRBD1 matching 7 bases. This CDR3 has 16 amino acids. Trimming cost V 1 base and J 3 bases; bases outside gene matches: 8. Germline CDR1 reads SGHVS; CDR2 reads FQNEAQ.

The chain joins TRBV29-1 to TRBJ1-1, with a possible D match to TRBD1 (5 bases). This CDR3 is built from 12 residues. In germline, CDR1 is SQVTM, CDR2 ANQGSEA. V shed 4 bases and J shed 2 bases, with 8 bases lying between them. The CDR3 loop reads CSVAQGNTEAFF. The CDR3 DNA reads as TGCAGCGTTGCTCAGGGTAACACTGAAGCTTTCTTT.

This sequence joins TRBV30 and TRBJ2-1, with 8 bases aligning to TRBD1. CDR3 length: 13 residues. Germline CDR1 and CDR2: GTSNPN and SVGIG (reference sequence). With V trimmed by 2 bases and J by 6 bases, 3 bases remained unmatched. CDR3 nucleotides: TGTGCCTGGAGTATTGACAGGGGCAATGAGCAGTTCTTC. Translated: CAWSIDRGNEQFF.

J is TRBJ2-1 and V is TRBV10-1; 15 positions agree with TRBD2. The CDR3 runs 18 residues. J lost 0 bases, V lost 5 bases, and 5 bases had no gene match. The germline V gene encodes CDR1 WNHNN and CDR2 SYGVQD (reference sequence). The CDR3 region is CASSPGLAGGSSYNEQFF. CDR3 coding DNA: TGCGCCAGCAGTCCGGGACTAGCGGGAGGCAGCTCCTACAATGAGCAGTTCTTC.

This clone showed up just a few times. This sequence joins TRBV11-2 and TRBJ2-7, with a weak D call TRBD2 (5 bases). Between the trimmed V and J ends, which lost 3 bases and 5 bases, there was a span of 17 bases. The CDR3 contains 15 residues. Germline CDR1 is SGHAT and CDR2 is FQNNGV. The chain's CDR3 is CASSFVAREGDEQYF. In nucleotides, the CDR3 is TGTGCCAGCAGCTTCGTCGCCCGGGAAGGCGACGAGCAGTACTTC.